Here is one T cell receptor beta chain with its context. The data belong to a study of blood T cell repertoires in COVID-19. Allocation to cohorts depended on clinical history reported by the participants. The assay was immunoSEQ multiplex PCR, and TCRdb's table has in-frame clones only and misses some. This sample has roughly 520,000 clones, with around nine tenths found just once. The receptor comes from a woman aged 40 to 50 who had recovered from COVID-19. Input material: PBMCs or T cells enriched from blood (not recorded which).

CDR3 region: CATSDTPDRDITIYF. CDR3 DNA: TGTGCCACCAGTGACACCCCGGACAGGGACATCACCATATATTTT. This chain links TRBV24-1 with TRBJ1-3; TRBD1 matches 8 bases. With V trimmed by 4 bases and J by 9 bases, 10 bases remained unmatched. Germline CDR1 KGHDR, CDR2 SFDVKD. The CDR3 has 15 amino acids.